The sequence of this T cell receptor beta chain was determined in a study of blood T cell repertoires in COVID-19. TCRdb keeps only in-frame clones here, not all; method: immunoSEQ multiplex PCR. The sample yields around 15,000 clones, over 75% seen once. This clone has a single count. Germline V CDR1 and CDR2: SGHNT, YENEEA. The CDR3 totals 13 residues. After removal of 2 bases from V and 6 bases from J, the junction contained 1 base not matched to a gene. The receptor was derived from a woman in her seventies with active COVID-19. The V and J genes are TRBV11-3 and TRBJ2-3; TRBD1 matches at 8 bases. The sample taken for sequencing was peripheral blood. The CDR3 DNA reads TGTGCCAGCAGCTTACAGGGGGCGGATACGCAGTATTTT. This codes for CASSLQGADTQYF.